These T cell receptor beta chains were read from a single sample in a study of blood T cell repertoires in COVID-19. Sequencing was performed with immunoSEQ multiplex PCR; in TCRdb, only in-frame clones are kept and a portion is missing. Of 250,000 to 300,000 clones in the sample, about 90% were seen once. Sample: peripheral blood. These TCRs come from a woman aged 35 to 49 who had recovered from COVID-19. CDR3s include the opening cysteine and the closing phenylalanine or tryptophan. The D gene is left open where the match is weak. Part of the rows lack a size; the others show once, few, many or a class for expanded clones.

j_gene: TRBJ2-3; len: 14; d_gene: NA; abundance: NA; v_gene: TRBV2; CDR3nt: TGTGCCAGCGCGGTTTGGAGTAATAGGGATACGCAGTATTTT; CDR3aa: CASAVWSNRDTQYF
j_gene: TRBJ2-1; len: 15; d_gene: TRBD1; abundance: NA; v_gene: TRBV10-3; CDR3nt: TGTGCCATCAGTGAGAATGGCAGGGGGAACAATGAGCAGTTCTTC; CDR3aa: CAISENGRGNNEQFF
j_gene: TRBJ1-1; len: 13; d_gene: NA; abundance: NA; v_gene: TRBV5-4; CDR3nt: TGTGCCAGCAGCTCATCACCCGGCACTGAAGCTTTCTTT; CDR3aa: CASSSSPGTEAFF
j_gene: TRBJ1-2; len: 13; d_gene: NA; abundance: NA; v_gene: TRBV27; CDR3nt: TGTGCCAGCAGTTTAGCGGGGGGCGCGGGCTACACCTTC; CDR3aa: CASSLAGGAGYTF
j_gene: TRBJ2-7; len: 18; d_gene: TRBD2; abundance: NA; v_gene: TRBV4-1; CDR3nt: TGCGCCAGCAGCCAAGTTCTCGGACTAGCGGGGGAAGCCTACGAGCAGTACTTC; CDR3aa: CASSQVLGLAGEAYEQYF
j_gene: TRBJ2-1; len: 15; d_gene: TRBD1; abundance: NA; v_gene: TRBV2; CDR3nt: TGTGCCAGCAGTGGGGGGACAGGGGTTAGGGATGAGCAGTTCTTC; CDR3aa: CASSGGTGVRDEQFF
j_gene: TRBJ1-1; len: 14; d_gene: TRBD1; abundance: NA; v_gene: TRBV7-9; CDR3nt: TGTGCCAGCAGCTCGCAGGGGGGGAACACTGAAGCTTTCTTT; CDR3aa: CASSSQGGNTEAFF
j_gene: TRBJ1-4; len: 15; d_gene: TRBD1; abundance: NA; v_gene: TRBV27; CDR3nt: TGTGCCAGCAGCCCGCAGACAGGGTGGGAGGAAAAACTGTTTTTT; CDR3aa: CASSPQTGWEEKLFF
j_gene: TRBJ2-7; len: 13; d_gene: NA; abundance: once; v_gene: TRBV7-2; CDR3nt: TGTGCCAGCAGCTTGGGGCCTGGCTACGAGCAGTACTTC; CDR3aa: CASSLGPGYEQYF
j_gene: TRBJ1-5; len: 15; d_gene: NA; abundance: NA; v_gene: TRBV2; CDR3nt: TGTGCCAGCACCACCGACATAGGCCCCAATCAGCCCCAGCATTTT; CDR3aa: CASTTDIGPNQPQHF
j_gene: TRBJ2-7; len: 14; d_gene: TRBD1; abundance: once; v_gene: TRBV7-2; CDR3nt: TGTGCCAGCAGCTCCCGGGACAGTGAGTCCGAGCAGTACTTC; CDR3aa: CASSSRDSESEQYF
j_gene: TRBJ2-7; len: 14; d_gene: TRBD2; abundance: NA; v_gene: TRBV10-3; CDR3nt: TGTGCCATCAGCCCTGCTAGCGGGGGATACGAGCAGTACTTC; CDR3aa: CAISPASGGYEQYF
j_gene: TRBJ2-5; len: 14; d_gene: TRBD1; abundance: once; v_gene: TRBV5-4; CDR3nt: TGTGCCAGCAGCAGGGACAGGGCCGGAGAGACCCAGTACTTC; CDR3aa: CASSRDRAGETQYF
j_gene: TRBJ1-2; len: 13; d_gene: NA; abundance: NA; v_gene: TRBV2; CDR3nt: TGTGCCAGCAGTCCCGGGGGGAACTATGGCTACACCTTC; CDR3aa: CASSPGGNYGYTF
j_gene: TRBJ1-1; len: 13; d_gene: NA; abundance: NA; v_gene: TRBV30; CDR3nt: TGTGCCTGGAGTCAACAGGAGAACACTGAAGCTTTCTTT; CDR3aa: CAWSQQENTEAFF
j_gene: TRBJ2-7; len: 13; d_gene: NA; abundance: once; v_gene: TRBV9; CDR3nt: TGTGCCAGCAGCGGCGGGACAGTCTACGAGCAGTACTTC; CDR3aa: CASSGGTVYEQYF
j_gene: TRBJ2-7; len: 14; d_gene: TRBD2; abundance: NA; v_gene: TRBV7-8; CDR3nt: TGTGCCAGCAGCTTAGCAGCGGGGGGGCGCGAGCAGTACTTC; CDR3aa: CASSLAAGGREQYF
j_gene: TRBJ1-1; len: 13; d_gene: TRBD1; abundance: many; v_gene: TRBV13; CDR3nt: TGTGCCAGCAGCTTAACAGGGGGCACTGAAGCTTTCTTT; CDR3aa: CASSLTGGTEAFF
j_gene: TRBJ2-1; len: 14; d_gene: NA; abundance: NA; v_gene: TRBV27; CDR3nt: TGTGCCAGCACCTCGGGACTCCCCTACAATGAGCAGTTCTTC; CDR3aa: CASTSGLPYNEQFF
j_gene: TRBJ1-2; len: 12; d_gene: TRBD1; abundance: NA; v_gene: TRBV15; CDR3nt: TGTGCCACCAGCAAGGACAGGTGGGGCTACACCTTC; CDR3aa: CATSKDRWGYTF
j_gene: TRBJ1-2; len: 12; d_gene: TRBD1; abundance: NA; v_gene: TRBV29-1; CDR3nt: TGCAGCGTTGAAAAGGGGGCGGGAGGCTACACCTTC; CDR3aa: CSVEKGAGGYTF
j_gene: TRBJ2-5; len: 18; d_gene: TRBD1; abundance: once; v_gene: TRBV7-9; CDR3nt: TGTGCCAGCAGTACCCACAGGGGAAAAGGAATGGGCCAAGAGACCCAGTACTTC; CDR3aa: CASSTHRGKGMGQETQYF
j_gene: TRBJ2-2; len: 12; d_gene: TRBD1; abundance: NA; v_gene: TRBV30; CDR3nt: TGTGCCTGGAGTCAGGGACAGAGGGAGCTGTTTTTT; CDR3aa: CAWSQGQRELFF
j_gene: TRBJ1-1; len: 13; d_gene: NA; abundance: once; v_gene: TRBV10-2; CDR3nt: TGCGCCAGCAGAACAGGGTTTCCCACTGAAGCTTTCTTT; CDR3aa: CASRTGFPTEAFF
j_gene: TRBJ2-5; len: 11; d_gene: NA; abundance: NA; v_gene: TRBV7-6; CDR3nt: TGTGCCAGCACCTTCAACGGCTCGGGGGACTTC; CDR3aa: CASTFNGSGDF
j_gene: TRBJ2-1; len: 13; d_gene: NA; abundance: NA; v_gene: TRBV12-3/TRBV12-4; CDR3nt: TGTGCCAGCAGTCCCCGACAGGGAGGAAAGCAGTTCTTC; CDR3aa: CASSPRQGGKQFF
j_gene: TRBJ2-5; len: 14; d_gene: TRBD2; abundance: NA; v_gene: TRBV7-9; CDR3nt: TGTGCCAGCAGCTTTTCTAGCGGGGGCGAGACCCAGTACTTC; CDR3aa: CASSFSSGGETQYF
j_gene: TRBJ1-5; len: 14; d_gene: TRBD1; abundance: NA; v_gene: TRBV18; CDR3nt: TGTGCCAGCTCACCGGACAGGGTCGCCCAGCCCCAGCATTTT; CDR3aa: CASSPDRVAQPQHF
j_gene: TRBJ1-1; len: 13; d_gene: TRBD1; abundance: NA; v_gene: TRBV7-2; CDR3nt: TGTGCCAGCCGACAACAGGGGGCCCCTGAAGCTTTCTTT; CDR3aa: CASRQQGAPEAFF
j_gene: TRBJ2-5; len: 14; d_gene: TRBD2; abundance: once; v_gene: TRBV14; CDR3nt: TGTGCCAGCAGCCAATCTAGCGGGGTGAAGACCCAGTACTTC; CDR3aa: CASSQSSGVKTQYF
j_gene: TRBJ1-6; len: 15; d_gene: NA; abundance: NA; v_gene: TRBV11-3; CDR3nt: TGTGCCAGCAGCTTAGGAGGACAGCTAAATTCACCCCTCCACTTT; CDR3aa: CASSLGGQLNSPLHF
j_gene: TRBJ1-2; len: 16; d_gene: NA; abundance: NA; v_gene: TRBV5-6; CDR3nt: TGTGCCAGCAGCTTGGTGGGGGCAACGGGAATGGATGGCTACACCTTC; CDR3aa: CASSLVGATGMDGYTF
j_gene: TRBJ1-2; len: 14; d_gene: TRBD1; abundance: NA; v_gene: TRBV5-1; CDR3nt: TGCGCCAGCAGCCTGGACAGGGGTACGATAGGCTACACCTTC; CDR3aa: CASSLDRGTIGYTF
j_gene: TRBJ1-2; len: 15; d_gene: TRBD1; abundance: NA; v_gene: TRBV18; CDR3nt: TGTGCCAGCTCTCTAACGGGACAGCCTAACTATGGCTACACCTTC; CDR3aa: CASSLTGQPNYGYTF
j_gene: TRBJ1-1; len: 16; d_gene: TRBD1; abundance: NA; v_gene: TRBV5-4; CDR3nt: TGTGCCAGCAGCCGAACCGGGACAGGAACGAACACTGAAGCTTTCTTT; CDR3aa: CASSRTGTGTNTEAFF
j_gene: TRBJ1-5; len: 15; d_gene: NA; abundance: few; v_gene: TRBV2; CDR3nt: TGTGCCAGCATGCAGGGGCCCTTTAGCAATCAGCCCCAGCATTTT; CDR3aa: CASMQGPFSNQPQHF
j_gene: TRBJ2-7; len: 16; d_gene: TRBD1; abundance: once; v_gene: TRBV14; CDR3nt: TGTGCCAGCAGCCCCTATACCGGGACAGGGGGCTACGAGCAGTACTTC; CDR3aa: CASSPYTGTGGYEQYF
j_gene: TRBJ2-1; len: 15; d_gene: TRBD2; abundance: once; v_gene: TRBV29-1; CDR3nt: TGCAGCGTTCCTAGACCCGCTAGCGGGTACAATGAGCAGTTCTTC; CDR3aa: CSVPRPASGYNEQFF
j_gene: TRBJ2-3; len: 13; d_gene: NA; abundance: NA; v_gene: TRBV7-6; CDR3nt: TGTGCCAGCAGAGCTCAGACCATCGGGACGCAGTATTTT; CDR3aa: CASRAQTIGTQYF
j_gene: TRBJ2-1; len: 15; d_gene: NA; abundance: once; v_gene: TRBV5-4; CDR3nt: TGTGCCAGCAGCCGCGGCGAGCCCTCCTACAATGAGCAGTTCTTC; CDR3aa: CASSRGEPSYNEQFF
j_gene: TRBJ2-7; len: 14; d_gene: TRBD1; abundance: NA; v_gene: TRBV10-2; CDR3nt: TGCGCCAGCAATCCGGGACAGTCCAGCTACGAGCAGTACTTC; CDR3aa: CASNPGQSSYEQYF
j_gene: TRBJ2-2; len: 16; d_gene: TRBD2; abundance: NA; v_gene: TRBV11-3; CDR3nt: TGTGCCAGCAGCCCGGGACTAGCGGGGAACACCGGGGAGCTGTTTTTT; CDR3aa: CASSPGLAGNTGELFF
j_gene: TRBJ1-2; len: 14; d_gene: NA; abundance: NA; v_gene: TRBV6-5; CDR3nt: TGTGCCAGCAGCGACCCGGGGGGGAGGTATGGCTACACCTTC; CDR3aa: CASSDPGGRYGYTF
j_gene: TRBJ2-2; len: 16; d_gene: TRBD2; abundance: NA; v_gene: TRBV7-2; CDR3nt: TGTGCCAGCAGCCCCAGACTAGCGGCTAACACCGGGGAGCTGTTTTTT; CDR3aa: CASSPRLAANTGELFF